This is a list of T cell receptor beta chains from one sample in a study of CXCR3-negative and CXCR3-positive naive CD8 T cells. TCRdb reworked the 5' RACE reads into one entry per CDR3 protein, no DNA. The sample has 80,000 to 95,000 distinct CDR3 sequences. The sequencing sample was made of naive CXCR3- CD8+ T cells from blood. These receptors originate from a human donor in good health. Some clones in this sample may be carry-over from other donors' samples. Each CDR3 is given with its conserved first and last residue.

cdr3_aa j_call v_call
CASSEGREDNEQFF TRBJ2-1 TRBV6-4
CSVESGTLYGYTF TRBJ1-2 TRBV29-1
CASSLTGLSGNTIYF TRBJ1-3 TRBV12-3/TRBV12-4
CARPQQGPLGYGYTF TRBJ1-2 TRBV21-1
CSVEVGASYEQYF TRBJ2-7 TRBV29-1
CASSLGWGTEAFF TRBJ1-1 TRBV28
CASSQATEGAWTEAFF TRBJ1-1 TRBV3-1
CASSLEGAGAYQETQYF TRBJ2-5 TRBV5-4
CASSLFESQPQHF TRBJ1-5 TRBV7-2
CAVTEGQYSYEQYF TRBJ2-7 TRBV10-3
CASSSGQNYGYTF TRBJ1-2 TRBV6-5
CATSRGQGYENIQYF TRBJ2-4 TRBV15
CSVVLAGVTMNTEAFF TRBJ1-1 TRBV29-1
CASSLLGGPGDTQYF TRBJ2-3 TRBV28
CASSFGMGANYGYTF TRBJ1-2 TRBV12-3/TRBV12-4
CASSLGGGAREQYF TRBJ2-7 TRBV11-2
CATSEASGFSTDTQYF TRBJ2-3 TRBV24-1
CASSQGMGDTQYF TRBJ2-3 TRBV12-3/TRBV12-4
CGISEFYEQYF TRBJ2-7 TRBV10-3
CASSPAGDGYEQYF TRBJ2-7 TRBV7-3
CSVVIGFGAGEYNEQFF TRBJ2-1 TRBV29-1
CASSLESYEQYF TRBJ2-7 TRBV5-1
CASSDAVFETQYF TRBJ2-5 TRBV7-6
CSVEGPTGTHLEADEQFF TRBJ2-1 TRBV29-1
CASSLSAAGETSGNTIYF TRBJ1-3 TRBV12-3/TRBV12-4
CSVEDWTGAFYEQYF TRBJ2-7 TRBV29-1
CSARDPEDRTSSYNSPLHF TRBJ1-6 TRBV20-1
CASSNPSVWTEGPDTQYF TRBJ2-3 TRBV7-2
CASSSPTSSEGLYRAFF TRBJ1-1 TRBV28
CASSQDTGGGELFF TRBJ2-2 TRBV4-1
CSASGGQAYNEQFF TRBJ2-1 TRBV29-1
CASSTPDRGGEQYF TRBJ2-7 TRBV7-9
CASRAWDRPYNEQFF TRBJ2-1 TRBV28
CASSYPPQETQYF TRBJ2-5 TRBV7-9
CSAVQAGWSPEAFF TRBJ1-1 TRBV20-1
CSARQGGYEQYF TRBJ2-7 TRBV20-1
CATFRVNYGYTF TRBJ1-2 TRBV19
CASSQARGFDEQFF TRBJ2-1 TRBV11-2
CASSEARYNEQFF TRBJ2-1 TRBV2
CASSQTLARYPTNEKLFF TRBJ1-4 TRBV4-1
CAWSPGRARSYEQYF TRBJ2-7 TRBV30
CATSRDGQLSYNEQFF TRBJ2-1 TRBV15
CASSVWADSYEQYF TRBJ2-7 TRBV9
CASSLKGNEQFF TRBJ2-1 TRBV12-3/TRBV12-4
CSAVAGTGELFF TRBJ2-2 TRBV29-1
CASSPSGGAPDEQFF TRBJ2-1 TRBV5-1
CAWSVGTADTQYF TRBJ2-3 TRBV30
CASTDAAGHTDTQYF TRBJ2-3 TRBV7-9
CASSYSTSFATDPYEQYF TRBJ2-7 TRBV6-2/TRBV6-3
CATQGQEGYNEQFF TRBJ2-1 TRBV28
CSVEDRGDTEAFF TRBJ1-1 TRBV29-1